The clone carrying this T cell receptor beta chain was seen more than once but under ten times. Its antigen remains unknown. TCRdb redid the calling of the 5' RACE reads with MiXCR, one entry per CDR3 protein. The sample carries some 120,000 distinct CDR3 sequences, roughly 6.6% recorded once. CDR3 size: 13 residues. V lost 4 bases, J lost 8 bases, and 14 bases lay in between. The germline V gene encodes CDR1 SGHTA and CDR2 FQGTGA. The data originate from a study of CD8 T cells in ankylosing spondylitis. Broader study findings: Reactive arthritis synovial fluid and blood were previously reported to contain some motif variants. Seemingly distinctive of ankylosing spondylitis blood was a TCR beta motif formed by eight highly homologous variants. Clones linked to disease were reported to show significant enrichment in matched ankylosing spondylitis synovial fluid.

The sequence came from a male donor with ankylosing spondylitis or in good health (not recorded which). The material sequenced was blood, either unsorted or a sorted T cell fraction (not recorded which). The V and J genes are TRBV7-3 and TRBJ1-2, with a tentative D call TRBD1 (5 bases). CDR3 residues: CASSSTGVTGYTF. DNA for the CDR3: TGTGCCAGCAGCTCAACAGGAGTCACGGGCTACACCTTC.